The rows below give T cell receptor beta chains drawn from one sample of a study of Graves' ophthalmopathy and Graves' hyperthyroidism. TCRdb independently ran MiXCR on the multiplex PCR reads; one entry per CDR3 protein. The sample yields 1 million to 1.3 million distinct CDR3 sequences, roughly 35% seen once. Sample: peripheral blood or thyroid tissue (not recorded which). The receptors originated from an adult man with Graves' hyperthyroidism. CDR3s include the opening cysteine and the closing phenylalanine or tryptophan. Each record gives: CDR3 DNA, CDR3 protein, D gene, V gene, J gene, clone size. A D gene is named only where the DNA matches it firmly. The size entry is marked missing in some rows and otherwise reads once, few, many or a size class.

cdr3_nt: TGTGCCAGCTCACCAGGGACTAGCTCCTGGGAGACCCAGTACTTC; cdr3_aa: CASSPGTSSWETQYF; d_call: TRBD2; v_call: TRBV18; j_call: TRBJ2-5; clone_size: few
cdr3_nt: TGTGCCAGCAGTGAAAAGGGGGCGAATTCACCCCTCCACTTT; cdr3_aa: CASSEKGANSPLHF; d_call: TRBD1; v_call: TRBV25-1; j_call: TRBJ1-6; clone_size: .
cdr3_nt: TGCGCCAGCAGCTTCGATGGGACAGGGGGGAGATCTGAAGCTTTCTTT; cdr3_aa: CASSFDGTGGRSEAFF; d_call: TRBD1; v_call: TRBV5-1; j_call: TRBJ1-1; clone_size: few
cdr3_nt: TGTGCCTGCAGTGCCCTAGGCGTCGAGCAGTACTTC; cdr3_aa: CACSALGVEQYF; d_call: .; v_call: TRBV25-1; j_call: TRBJ2-7; clone_size: .
cdr3_nt: TGTGCCAGCAGCCGCCAAGGGCATAGCAATCAGCCCCAGCATTTT; cdr3_aa: CASSRQGHSNQPQHF; d_call: .; v_call: TRBV10-3; j_call: TRBJ1-5; clone_size: .
cdr3_nt: TGTGCCAGCAGTGAATCGTCTGGCTACACCTTC; cdr3_aa: CASSESSGYTF; d_call: .; v_call: TRBV25-1; j_call: TRBJ1-2; clone_size: many
cdr3_nt: TGTGCCACCAGTGAGGGACAGGGGGGCGATCGGTACTTC; cdr3_aa: CATSEGQGGDRYF; d_call: TRBD1; v_call: TRBV24-1; j_call: TRBJ2-7; clone_size: .
cdr3_nt: TGTGCCAGCAGCTTCAGTTGGGACACCTATTACGAGCAGTACTTC; cdr3_aa: CASSFSWDTYYEQYF; d_call: .; v_call: TRBV5-6; j_call: TRBJ2-7; clone_size: .
cdr3_nt: TGTGCCAGCAGAAATAGCGGTCGGGAGACCCAGTACTTC; cdr3_aa: CASRNSGRETQYF; d_call: .; v_call: TRBV6-2/TRBV6-3; j_call: TRBJ2-5; clone_size: .
cdr3_nt: TGTGCCAGCAGCTACGCAGGGGTTGGACCGTTCTATGGCTACACCTTC; cdr3_aa: CASSYAGVGPFYGYTF; d_call: .; v_call: TRBV13; j_call: TRBJ1-2; clone_size: .
cdr3_nt: TGTGCCAGCAGCCAAGTGGCAGGGGCGGTCTACGAGCAGTACTTC; cdr3_aa: CASSQVAGAVYEQYF; d_call: .; v_call: TRBV14; j_call: TRBJ2-7; clone_size: many
cdr3_nt: TGTGCCAGCAGCCGAGGAGTACTAGCCTACGAGCAGTACTTC; cdr3_aa: CASSRGVLAYEQYF; d_call: .; v_call: TRBV7-2; j_call: TRBJ2-7; clone_size: once
cdr3_nt: TGTGCCAGCAGTGACGACAGTTGGCAGGGACAAGAGACCCAGTACTTC; cdr3_aa: CASSDDSWQGQETQYF; d_call: .; v_call: TRBV12-3/TRBV12-4; j_call: TRBJ2-5; clone_size: .
cdr3_nt: TGTGCCAGCAGCTTAGGAAGACAGTTCCAAGAGACCCAGTACTTC; cdr3_aa: CASSLGRQFQETQYF; d_call: .; v_call: TRBV7-7; j_call: TRBJ2-5; clone_size: many
cdr3_nt: TGTGCCAGCAGTTCCGAGGGACAGGGAGACTACGAGCAGTACTTC; cdr3_aa: CASSSEGQGDYEQYF; d_call: TRBD1; v_call: TRBV6-6; j_call: TRBJ2-7; clone_size: many
cdr3_nt: TGCGCCAGCAGCCTGGACACTCTCTATGGCTACACCTTC; cdr3_aa: CASSLDTLYGYTF; d_call: .; v_call: TRBV5-1; j_call: TRBJ1-2; clone_size: .
cdr3_nt: TGCAGCGTTGACCTACAGGGCTATGGCTACACCTTC; cdr3_aa: CSVDLQGYGYTF; d_call: .; v_call: TRBV29-1; j_call: TRBJ1-2; clone_size: few
cdr3_nt: TGCAGCGTTGAAGATCCCGAGCAGTACTTC; cdr3_aa: CSVEDPEQYF; d_call: .; v_call: TRBV29-1; j_call: TRBJ2-7; clone_size: many
cdr3_nt: TGCAGTGCTAGAGATGTTTCCCTCTCCTACGAGCAGTACTTC; cdr3_aa: CSARDVSLSYEQYF; d_call: .; v_call: TRBV20-1; j_call: TRBJ2-7; clone_size: many
cdr3_nt: TGTGCCAGCAGCTTTTTCCAGGGAGATGGCTACACCTTC; cdr3_aa: CASSFFQGDGYTF; d_call: .; v_call: TRBV7-9; j_call: TRBJ1-2; clone_size: many
cdr3_nt: TGTGCCAGCAGCGGGAGATTCTCAGATACGCAGTATTTT; cdr3_aa: CASSGRFSDTQYF; d_call: .; v_call: TRBV2; j_call: TRBJ2-3; clone_size: .
cdr3_nt: TGCAGTGCTCTGGGTCTCAGCTCTGGAAACACCATATATTTT; cdr3_aa: CSALGLSSGNTIYF; d_call: .; v_call: TRBV20-1; j_call: TRBJ1-3; clone_size: many
cdr3_nt: TGTGCCAGCAGTTTTGGGACAGGGTTTCAGCCCCAGCATTTT; cdr3_aa: CASSFGTGFQPQHF; d_call: TRBD1; v_call: TRBV12-3/TRBV12-4; j_call: TRBJ1-5; clone_size: .
cdr3_nt: TGTGCCAGCAGCCGTAGTTCTCAGCCCCGGCATTTT; cdr3_aa: CASSRSSQPRHF; d_call: .; v_call: TRBV7-2; j_call: TRBJ1-5; clone_size: .
cdr3_nt: TGTGCCAGCAGATTCGGGGAGCTGTTTTTT; cdr3_aa: CASRFGELFF; d_call: .; v_call: TRBV6-6; j_call: TRBJ2-2; clone_size: .
cdr3_nt: TGTGCCAGTAGTATTATAAAGAGGTCATCATTTCCCCCCTCCCAGCATTTT; cdr3_aa: CASSIIKRSSFPPSQHF; d_call: .; v_call: TRBV19; j_call: TRBJ1-5; clone_size: few
cdr3_nt: TGTGCCAGCAGCCGAAGGCACTCTGGAAACACCATATATTTT; cdr3_aa: CASSRRHSGNTIYF; d_call: .; v_call: TRBV12-3/TRBV12-4; j_call: TRBJ1-3; clone_size: few
cdr3_nt: TGTGCCACCAGCAGGCCCTTGGGGTCCTCCTACGAGCAGTACTTC; cdr3_aa: CATSRPLGSSYEQYF; d_call: .; v_call: TRBV15; j_call: TRBJ2-7; clone_size: many
cdr3_nt: TGTGCCAGCAGCCAAGGGTGGGGCAGGGTTGTAAGAGCTTTCTTT; cdr3_aa: CASSQGWGRVVRAFF; d_call: .; v_call: TRBV3-1; j_call: TRBJ1-1; clone_size: .
cdr3_nt: TGTGCCAGCTTACGCAGGGCATCCTACGAGCAGTACTTC; cdr3_aa: CASLRRASYEQYF; d_call: .; v_call: TRBV7-2; j_call: TRBJ2-7; clone_size: .
cdr3_nt: TGTGCCACCAGCAGAATCGGGGCCGGGCAAGAGACCCAGTACTTC; cdr3_aa: CATSRIGAGQETQYF; d_call: .; v_call: TRBV15; j_call: TRBJ2-5; clone_size: .
cdr3_nt: TGTGCCATCAGTGAGTCGGGACAGGGGTTTTCCTACGAGCAGTACTTC; cdr3_aa: CAISESGQGFSYEQYF; d_call: TRBD1; v_call: TRBV10-3; j_call: TRBJ2-7; clone_size: many
cdr3_nt: TGTGCCACCAGCAGAGGGGAGACAGGGGCCAACGTCCTGACTTTC; cdr3_aa: CATSRGETGANVLTF; d_call: .; v_call: TRBV15; j_call: TRBJ2-6; clone_size: .
cdr3_nt: TGTGCCAGCAGAGTAGGACAGGGGGTTGTCGGGGAGCTGTTTTTT; cdr3_aa: CASRVGQGVVGELFF; d_call: TRBD1; v_call: TRBV6-5; j_call: TRBJ2-2; clone_size: few
cdr3_nt: TGTGCCAGCAGTTCAAGCTGGGGGCCCTATGGCTACACCTTC; cdr3_aa: CASSSSWGPYGYTF; d_call: .; v_call: TRBV12-3/TRBV12-4; j_call: TRBJ1-2; clone_size: few
cdr3_nt: TGTGCCAGCAGCACGACTAGCGGCTTAGAGACCCAGTACTTC; cdr3_aa: CASSTTSGLETQYF; d_call: TRBD2; v_call: TRBV7-6; j_call: TRBJ2-5; clone_size: .
cdr3_nt: TGTGCCAGCAGCTGGGGTGAGGGCTACACCTTC; cdr3_aa: CASSWGEGYTF; d_call: .; v_call: TRBV5-4; j_call: TRBJ1-2; clone_size: .
cdr3_nt: TGTGCCAGCAGCTTAGAACCCTTT; cdr3_aa: CASSLEPF; d_call: .; v_call: TRBV7-2; j_call: TRBJ1-1; clone_size: few
cdr3_nt: TGTGCCAGCAGTCACTACCCGGGCGAGGTTCAGCCCCAGCATTTT; cdr3_aa: CASSHYPGEVQPQHF; d_call: .; v_call: TRBV5-8; j_call: TRBJ1-5; clone_size: .
cdr3_nt: TGTGCCAGCAGTGTAGGTTGGCAGTCGACTGAAGCTTTCTTT; cdr3_aa: CASSVGWQSTEAFF; d_call: .; v_call: TRBV2; j_call: TRBJ1-1; clone_size: many
cdr3_nt: TGTGCCACCGGGACAGGGCGAGAGACCCAGTACTTC; cdr3_aa: CATGTGRETQYF; d_call: TRBD1; v_call: TRBV19; j_call: TRBJ2-5; clone_size: many
cdr3_nt: TGTGCCATCAGTTACGGCCCGCTTCGGGAGCTGTTTTTT; cdr3_aa: CAISYGPLRELFF; d_call: .; v_call: TRBV10-3; j_call: TRBJ2-2; clone_size: .
cdr3_nt: TGCAGCGTCCTCCCGGCTTCCCAAGAGACCCAGTACTTC; cdr3_aa: CSVLPASQETQYF; d_call: .; v_call: TRBV29-1; j_call: TRBJ2-5; clone_size: .
cdr3_nt: TGCAGCTTAACGGGTCGGGAAGAGACCCAGTACTTC; cdr3_aa: CSLTGREETQYF; d_call: .; v_call: TRBV29-1; j_call: TRBJ2-5; clone_size: .
cdr3_nt: TGCGCCAGCAGCCAAGGGGAATTTTCTGGGGCCAACGTCCTGACTTTC; cdr3_aa: CASSQGEFSGANVLTF; d_call: .; v_call: TRBV4-3; j_call: TRBJ2-6; clone_size: .
cdr3_nt: TGCAGTGCTAGGTCCGAGGGGGTTGAAGCTTTCTTT; cdr3_aa: CSARSEGVEAFF; d_call: .; v_call: TRBV20-1; j_call: TRBJ1-1; clone_size: many
cdr3_nt: TGCAGCGGCGCGGGACAGGGGGAAGTGCCCCAGCATTTT; cdr3_aa: CSGAGQGEVPQHF; d_call: TRBD1; v_call: TRBV29-1; j_call: TRBJ1-5; clone_size: .